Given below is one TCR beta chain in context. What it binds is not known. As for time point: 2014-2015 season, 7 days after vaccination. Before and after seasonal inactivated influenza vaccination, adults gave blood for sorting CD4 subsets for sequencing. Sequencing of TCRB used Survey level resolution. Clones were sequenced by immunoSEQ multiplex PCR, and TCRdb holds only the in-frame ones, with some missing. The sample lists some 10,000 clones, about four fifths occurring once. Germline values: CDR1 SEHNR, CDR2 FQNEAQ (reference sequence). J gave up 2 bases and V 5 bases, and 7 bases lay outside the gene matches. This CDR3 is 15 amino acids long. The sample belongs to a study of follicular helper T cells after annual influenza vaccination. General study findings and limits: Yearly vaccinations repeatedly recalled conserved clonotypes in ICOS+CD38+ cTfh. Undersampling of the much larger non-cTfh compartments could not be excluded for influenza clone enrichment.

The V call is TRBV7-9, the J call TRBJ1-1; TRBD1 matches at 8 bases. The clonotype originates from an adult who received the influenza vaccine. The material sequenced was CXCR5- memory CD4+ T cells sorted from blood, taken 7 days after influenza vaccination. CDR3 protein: CASSRWTGRNTEAFF. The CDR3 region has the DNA TGTGCCAGCAGCCGTTGGACAGGGAGAAACACTGAAGCTTTCTTT. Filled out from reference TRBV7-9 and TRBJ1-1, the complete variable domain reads DTGVSQNPRHKITKRGQNVTFRCDPISEHNRLYWYRQTLGQGPEFLTYFQNEAQLEKSRLLSDRFSAERPKGSFSTLEIQRTEQGDSAMYLCASSRWTGRNTEAFFGQGTRLTVV.